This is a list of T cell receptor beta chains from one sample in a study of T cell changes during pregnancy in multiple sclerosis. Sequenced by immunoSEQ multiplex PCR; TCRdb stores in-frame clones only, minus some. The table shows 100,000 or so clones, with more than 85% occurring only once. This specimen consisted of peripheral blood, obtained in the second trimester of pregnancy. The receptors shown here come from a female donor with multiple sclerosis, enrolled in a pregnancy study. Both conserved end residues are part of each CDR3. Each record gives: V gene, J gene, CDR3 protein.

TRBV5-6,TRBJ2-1,CASRGGGEGGRFEQFF
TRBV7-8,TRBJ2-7,CASSGSSSTTSQYF
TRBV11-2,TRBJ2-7,CASSTQTNLAGRLYEQYF
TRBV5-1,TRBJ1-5,CASSPGQNQPQHF
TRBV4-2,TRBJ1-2,CASSQAGSGYTF
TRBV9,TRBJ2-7,CASSQFGTSGLYEQYF
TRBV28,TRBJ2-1,CASSLLAGAYNEQFF
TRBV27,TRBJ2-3,CAWGGAGDSDTQYF
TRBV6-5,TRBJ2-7,CASSYSGADEQYF
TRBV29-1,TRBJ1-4,CSARPGSTNEKLFF
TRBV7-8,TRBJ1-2,CASSRGDRVADGYTF
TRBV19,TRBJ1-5,CASRGGDLPARPQHF
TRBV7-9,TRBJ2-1,CASSLHTSGRANEQFF
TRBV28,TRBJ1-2,CASSQGQQGGYTF
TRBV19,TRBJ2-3,CASSSGRAVTDTQYF
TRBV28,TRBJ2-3,CATRSPRGPSTDTQYF
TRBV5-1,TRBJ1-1,CASSLVGTGNTEAFF
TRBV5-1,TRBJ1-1,CASSLQGLEAFF
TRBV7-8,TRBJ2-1,CASSFPVDRGHYNEQFF
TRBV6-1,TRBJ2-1,CASSALTGADNEQFF
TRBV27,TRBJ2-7,CASSPAGGTYEQYF
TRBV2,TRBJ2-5,CASSSGTYQETQYF
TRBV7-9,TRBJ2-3,CASSVDRGGTDTQYF
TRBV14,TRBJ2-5,CASSHWTSEETQYF
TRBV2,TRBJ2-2,CASSLRQGSTGELFF
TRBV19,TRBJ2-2,CASSMVGTAHGELFF
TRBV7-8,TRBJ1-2,CASSLALRSGYTF
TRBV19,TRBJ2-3,CASSTLPSATTDTQYF
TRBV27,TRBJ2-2,CASSSNLAGGLGELFF
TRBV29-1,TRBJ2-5,CSAGLAGERTQYF
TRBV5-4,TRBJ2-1,CASTRDGRGDYNEQFF
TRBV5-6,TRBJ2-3,CASSLLTPDTQYF
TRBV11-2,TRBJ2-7,CASSLASYEQYF
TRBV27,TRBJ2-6,CASSLDRSGANVLTF
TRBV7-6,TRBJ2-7,CASSLSPSGTSYEQYF
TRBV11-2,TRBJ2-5,CASSHLGGSGETQYF
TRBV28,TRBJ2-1,CASTGGTSGTYNEQFF
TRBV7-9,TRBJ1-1,CASSSGIQTEAFF
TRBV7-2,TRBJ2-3,CASSLRFVGGRRYSDTQYF
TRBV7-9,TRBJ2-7,CASSSGSTYEQYF
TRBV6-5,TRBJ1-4,CASSWGRMGEKLFF
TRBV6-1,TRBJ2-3,CASSDPSEAGPPDTQYF
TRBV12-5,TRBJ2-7,CASGLFTVRTNEQYF
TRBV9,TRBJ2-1,CASSVNRNEQFF
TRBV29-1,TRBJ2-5,CSVDGAGQETQYF
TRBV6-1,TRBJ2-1,CASSAYIEQFF
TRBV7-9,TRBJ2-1,CASSLLDRGNEQFF
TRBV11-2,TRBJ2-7,CASSLVTGTGGFYEQYF
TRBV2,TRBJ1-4,CASSVHQEGKLFF
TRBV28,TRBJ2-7,CASRSTGKEQYF
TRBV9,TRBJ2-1,CASSVEASSHNEQFF
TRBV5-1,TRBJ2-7,CASNVGGGSMAYEQYF
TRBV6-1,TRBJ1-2,CASSESSHSFNYGYTF
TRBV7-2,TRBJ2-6,CASSRQGSGANVLTF
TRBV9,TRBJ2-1,CASSASGGATYNEQFF
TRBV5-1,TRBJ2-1,CASRAASSYNEQFF
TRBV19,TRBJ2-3,CASSPSTDTQYF
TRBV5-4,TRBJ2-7,CASSLAGGWPYEQYF